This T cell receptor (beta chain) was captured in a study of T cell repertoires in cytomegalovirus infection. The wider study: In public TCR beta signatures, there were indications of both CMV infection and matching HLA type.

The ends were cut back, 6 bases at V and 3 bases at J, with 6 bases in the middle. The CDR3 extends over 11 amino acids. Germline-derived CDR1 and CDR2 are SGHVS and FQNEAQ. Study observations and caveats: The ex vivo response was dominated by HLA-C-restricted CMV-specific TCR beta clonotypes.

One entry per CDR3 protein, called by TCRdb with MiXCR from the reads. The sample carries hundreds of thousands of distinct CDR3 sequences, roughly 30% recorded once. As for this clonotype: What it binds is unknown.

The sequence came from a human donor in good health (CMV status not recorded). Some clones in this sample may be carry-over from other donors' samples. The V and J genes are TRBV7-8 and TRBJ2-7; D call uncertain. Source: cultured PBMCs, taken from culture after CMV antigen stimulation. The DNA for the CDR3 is TGTGCCAGCAGATGGGGCTACGAGCAGTACTTC. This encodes CASRWGYEQYF. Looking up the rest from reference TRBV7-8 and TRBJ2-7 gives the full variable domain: GAGVSQSPRYKVAKRGQDVALRCDPISGHVSLFWYQQALGQGPEFLTYFQNEAQLDKSGLPSDRFFAERPEGSVSTLKIQRTQQEDSAVYLCASRWGYEQYFGPGTRLTVT.